These 7 T cell receptor beta chains originate from one sample sequenced in a study of blood T cells in healthy people across ages (dated by TCRdb to about 2015). The library came from 5' RACE. The reads were generated on an Illumina HiSeq 2500. A second PCR of roughly 7 to 11 cycles was performed with a sample-barcoded 5' primer and a J-beta primer mix. TCRdb applied fastp at Q25 and MiXCR to the public reads, then kept only in-frame beta chains. Rows matching on CDR3 protein sequence are summarized as one entry with the most common DNA and genes. The sample data list about 800,000 distinct CDR3 sequences, and more than 45% of these were observed just once. Of the sample, 22% is held by the ten largest clones. Specimen: blood. The receptors originated from a man aged 25 to 40 in good health.

The rearrangement joins TRBV6-5 to TRBJ2-1; TRBD2 matches at 10 bases. Germline values: CDR1 MNHEY, CDR2 SVGAGI. V trimming: 7 bases; J trimming: 6 bases; junction bases outside the gene matches: 9. The length of the CDR3 is 15 residues. CDR3 in amino acids: CASTSGLAVRNEQFF. In DNA form, the CDR3 reads TGTGCCAGCACCTCCGGACTAGCGGTCCGCAATGAGCAGTTCTTC.

The chain links TRBV7-2 to TRBJ2-6, with unresolved D. CDR1 is SGHTA, CDR2 FQGNSA, per germline. V shed 5 bases and J shed 0 bases, with 11 bases lying between them. CDR3 length equals 16 residues. As DNA, the CDR3 is TGTGCCAGCAGCACTTCTGCTACCTCTGGGGCCAACGTCCTGACTTTC. This sequence encodes CASSTSATSGANVLTF. Using reference TRBV7-2 and TRBJ2-6 for the parts outside the CDR3, the full variable domain is GAGVSQSPSNKVTEKGKDVELRCDPISGHTALYWYRQSLGQGLEFLIYFQGNSAPDKSGLPSDRFSAERTGGSVSTLTIQRTQQEDSAVYLCASSTSATSGANVLTFGAGSRLTVL.

The rearrangement uses TRBV7-2 and TRBJ2-1; 8 positions agree with TRBD2. Germline V lookup: CDR1 SGHTA, CDR2 FQGNSA. The CDR3 is 15 amino acids. V lost 3 bases and J lost 5; bases outside the gene matches: 6. As DNA, the CDR3 is TGTGCCAGCAGCTTTTATCAGCGGGGGAACAATGAGCAGTTCTTC. Its protein product is CASSFYQRGNNEQFF. The whole variable domain, remainder taken from reference TRBV7-2 and TRBJ2-1, is GAGVSQSPSNKVTEKGKDVELRCDPISGHTALYWYRQSLGQGLEFLIYFQGNSAPDKSGLPSDRFSAERTGGSVSTLTIQRTQQEDSAVYLCASSFYQRGNNEQFFGPGTRLTVL.

The V call is TRBV6-1, the J call TRBJ2-7; weak D call: TRBD1 (5 bases). The CDR3 runs to 16 residues. The V and J ends lost 1 base and 1 base respectively, with 14 bases between them. Germline V CDR1 and CDR2: MNHNS, SASEGT. DNA for the CDR3: TGTGCCAGCAGTGAAGAAGGGGTTATACCTTCCTACGAGCAGTACTTC. Residues: CASSEEGVIPSYEQYF.

V gene TRBV7-2 combines with J gene TRBJ2-7, with D uncertain. Germline CDR1 is SGHTA and CDR2 is FQGNSA. V lost 1 base to trimming and J lost 5 bases, with 9 bases between them. The CDR3 length is 13 residues. The CDR3 here is CASSLVEKHEQYF. The DNA for the CDR3 is TGTGCCAGCAGCTTAGTAGAAAAGCACGAGCAGTACTTC.

This clonotype occurred a few times. The gene calls are TRBV20-1 and TRBJ2-5, with D tentatively TRBD1 (6 bases). The CDR3 runs 17 residues. V was cut by 5 bases and J by 5 bases, with 27 bases left in between. Germline CDR1 reads DFQATT; CDR2 reads SNEGSKA (reference sequence). CDR3: CSAPDQSRGHGAETQYF. The CDR3 coding sequence is TGCAGTGCTCCAGACCAATCCAGGGGTCACGGGGCGGAGACCCAGTACTTC.

The chain employs TRBV6-1 and TRBJ2-5, with 11 bases fitting TRBD2. With the DNA end fitting TRBJ2-7 better, the J assignment may be wrong. Germline CDR1 reads MNHNS; CDR2 reads SASEGT. The CDR3 length is 16 residues. CDR3 nucleotide sequence: TGTGCCAGCAGGGCCCGACTAGCGGGGACGGACTACGAGCAGTACTTC. Translation gives CASRARLAGTDYEQYF.